These 13 T cell receptor beta chains were all obtained from the same sample, sequenced in a study of cytomegalovirus exposure and HLA in healthy donors. Use of 60 Vbeta and 13 Jbeta primers characterized the PCR. TCRdb's table, derived via immunoSEQ multiplex PCR, lists solely in-frame clones and lacks some. The sample contains about 130,000 clones, 75% to 85% of which appear only once. Sequencing was done on a sample of PBMCs. The receptor set was obtained from a man aged 45-60 years in good health and CMV-seronegative.

V is TRBV7-2 and J is TRBJ2-6; the D is unclear. Looked up from germline, CDR1 is SGHTA and CDR2 is FQGNSA. The CDR3 runs to 14 residues. Deletions cut 5 bases from V and 1 base from J, with 6 bases between. The CDR3 protein is CASSTVSGANVLTF. CDR3 nucleotides: TGTGCCAGCAGCACAGTTTCTGGGGCCAACGTCCTGACTTTC. Filled out from reference TRBV7-2 and TRBJ2-6, the complete variable domain reads GAGVSQSPSNKVTEKGKDVELRCDPISGHTALYWYRQSLGQGLEFLIYFQGNSAPDKSGLPSDRFSAERTGGSVSTLTIQRTQQEDSAVYLCASSTVSGANVLTFGAGSRLTVL.

This clone was recorded only once. The rearrangement uses TRBV5-6 and TRBJ2-3; D gene unclear. The V gene lost 0 bases and the J gene lost 3 bases, with 5 bases spanning the gap. CDR1 SGHDT and CDR2 YYEEEE come from the germline V gene. The CDR3 is 13 amino acids. This CDR3 is CASSLGATDTQYF. The DNA of the CDR3 is TGTGCCAGCAGCTTGGGAGCAACAGATACGCAGTATTTT.

The J gene is TRBJ2-7, the V gene TRBV25-1, with 8 bases fitting TRBD1. The CDR3 is 15 amino acids. CDR1 is MGHDK and CDR2 is SYGVNS in the germline V gene. Trimming cost V 2 bases and J 8 bases; bases outside gene matches: 11. The CDR3 DNA sequence: TGTGCCAGCAGTGAACCCGGGACAGGTGGAGGGAAGCAGTACTTC. Amino acids: CASSEPGTGGGKQYF.

This chain uses TRBV6-1 with TRBJ1-1, with TRBD1 matching 10 bases. J lost 5 bases, V lost 6 bases, and 9 bases had no gene match. The CDR3 is 15 residues long. The germline gives CDR1 MNHNS, CDR2 SASEGT. The DNA of the CDR3 is TGTGCCAGCAGCGTCGTCGGACAGGGGGGAACTGAAGCTTTCTTT. Protein sequence: CASSVVGQGGTEAFF.

The rearrangement uses TRBV25-1 and TRBJ2-5; TRBD2 matches 7 bases. This CDR3 region has 17 residues. V was pared by 1 base and J by 9 bases, with 17 bases of the junction left unmatched. Per germline, CDR1 MGHDK and CDR2 SYGVNS. The CDR3 sequence is CASSEWEGRGRSVAQYF. The CDR3, as DNA: TGTGCCAGCAGTGAATGGGAGGGACGGGGACGTAGCGTGGCCCAGTACTTC.

The V gene is TRBV27, the J gene TRBJ1-3; TRBD1 might be the D (6 bases). Germline loops: CDR1 MNHEY, CDR2 SMNVEV (reference sequence). Trimming stripped 0 bases from V and 2 bases from J, with 14 bases between. The length of the CDR3 is 17 residues. The CDR3 spells CASSLSGQVPTGNTIYF. CDR3 DNA: TGTGCCAGCAGTTTATCGGGACAAGTCCCAACTGGAAACACCATATATTTT.

The chain recombines TRBV7-2 with TRBJ1-2, with TRBD1 identical over 11 bases. The germline CDR1 and CDR2 sequences are SGHTA and FQGNSA. The CDR3 covers 16 residues. The junction had 9 bases not matched to a gene; V was cut back by 4 bases and J by 5 bases. CDR3 loop: CASSSGTGGEGYGYTF. CDR3 sequence (DNA): TGTGCCAGCAGCTCCGGGACAGGGGGGGAAGGGTATGGCTACACCTTC. The whole variable domain, remainder taken from reference TRBV7-2 and TRBJ1-2, is GAGVSQSPSNKVTEKGKDVELRCDPISGHTALYWYRQSLGQGLEFLIYFQGNSAPDKSGLPSDRFSAERTGGSVSTLTIQRTQQEDSAVYLCASSSGTGGEGYGYTFGSGTRLTVV.

This clone has a single count. The V gene is TRBV4-1, the J gene TRBJ2-2; TRBD1 might be the D (7 bases). CDR1 is MGHRA, CDR2 YSYEKL, per germline. V was pared by 4 bases and J by 6 bases, with 24 bases between. The CDR3 totals 18 residues. CDR3 nucleotides: TGCGCCAGCAGCCCCTCAGCAGGGGGGCGGGTAAAATCCGGGGAGCTGTTTTTT. It yields the protein CASSPSAGGRVKSGELFF.

This sequence joins TRBV7-2 and TRBJ1-1; no definite D call. CDR1 is SGHTA, CDR2 FQGNSA, per germline. The CDR3 is 13 residues long. V was cut by 3 bases and J by 0 bases, with 5 bases left in between. CDR3 nucleotide sequence: TGTGCCAGCAGCTTTGCAGTGAACACTGAAGCTTTCTTT. Protein product: CASSFAVNTEAFF.

The V call is TRBV4-3, the J call TRBJ1-1; 12 bases agree with TRBD1. CDR3 length: 16 residues. Germline V gene lookup returns CDR1 LGHNA and CDR2 YSLEER. The J segment lost 7 bases and the V segment lost 2 bases, leaving 8 bases of the junction unmatched. Here the CDR3 reads CASSQPGTGGKGEAFF. In nucleotides, the CDR3 is TGCGCCAGCAGCCAACCCGGGACAGGGGGCAAAGGTGAAGCTTTCTTT.

The chain couples TRBV21-1 to TRBJ1-5; TRBD1 is the table's D call and was not checked against the DNA. TRBV21-1 is a known pseudogene. The CDR3 is 15 residues long. The CDR3 is CASSKVKGALQPQHF. The CDR3 coding sequence is TGTGCCAGCAGCAAAGTGAAGGGGGCACTTCAGCCCCAGCATTTT.

This rearrangement joins TRBV6-1 to TRBJ2-1; 9 nucleotides match TRBD2. The CDR3 loop spans 15 amino acids. The V gene end was trimmed by 6 bases and the J gene end by 4 bases; junction bases not matched to a gene: 7. Per germline, CDR1 MNHNS and CDR2 SASEGT. The CDR3 region has the DNA TGTGCCAGCAGAATTAGCGGGGGAATATACAATGAGCAGTTCTTC. Translation gives CASRISGGIYNEQFF.

The V gene is TRBV5-1, the J gene TRBJ1-2, with 10 bases aligning to TRBD1. Per germline, CDR1 SGHRS and CDR2 YFSETQ. V gave up 0 bases and J gave up 3 bases; unmatched junction bases: 2. The CDR3 totals 15 residues. CDR3 bases: TGCGCCAGCAGCTTGGTCGGGACAGGGGACTATGGCTACACCTTC. This encodes CASSLVGTGDYGYTF.